This TCR beta chain emerged from a study of T cells in Graves' hyperthyroidism and ophthalmopathy. About the research overall: The authors collected peripheral blood at initial diagnosis, before any treatment. Study-wide points: Ophthalmopathy got predicted by the model a median about six months before its onset.

Isolation of PBMCs was performed on about 10 ml fresh peripheral blood. Using RNA transcripts as the source, TCR beta CDR3 regions were amplified. The HTBI primer set drove a first-round RT-PCR of the TCR CDR3. TCRdb re-called the multiplex PCR reads through MiXCR, storing one row per CDR3 protein. The sample has roughly 500,000 distinct CDR3 sequences, around 13% seen once. This clonotype was seen at least ten times. The antigen remains unidentified. The specimen sequenced was blood. This sequence originates from a woman aged 30 to 39 with Graves' hyperthyroidism that later progressed to Graves' ophthalmopathy.

In DNA form, the CDR3 reads TGTGCCAGCAGTTCCTCTCGCAAGTCGGGACTAGCGGGACCTTTTTACGAGCAGTACTTC. Translating gives CASSSSRKSGLAGPFYEQYF. The gene calls are TRBV6-8 and TRBJ2-7, with 13 bases aligning to TRBD2. Germline CDR1 and CDR2: MNHGY and SAAAGT. With V trimmed by 4 bases and J by 4 bases, 19 bases remained unmatched. The CDR3 totals 20 residues.